The source of this T cell receptor beta chain is a study of blood T cell repertoires in COVID-19. About the research overall: PBMCs, B-cell-depleted T cells, or T cells provided the cDNA or gDNA that made up the material.

Sequencing used immunoSEQ multiplex PCR; TCRdb keeps in-frame clones, though not all of them. The table has around 300,000 clones, around nine tenths seen once. This clone was detected only a few times. The recovered donors of Cohort 3 showed two negative PCRs, clearance, or symptom resolution. V was clipped by 1 base and J by 4 bases, with 13 bases between them. The CDR3 contains 16 residues. CDR1 is SGHTA, CDR2 FQGTGA, per germline. Sequenced input: PBMCs or T cells enriched from blood (not recorded which). V is TRBV7-3 and J is TRBJ2-2; the D is unclear. The receptor was isolated from a woman in her sixties who had recovered from COVID-19. The CDR3 DNA is TGTGCCAGCAGCTTAAGGGCTACCCCCAGCACCGGGGAGCTGTTTTTT. Its translation: CASSLRATPSTGELFF.